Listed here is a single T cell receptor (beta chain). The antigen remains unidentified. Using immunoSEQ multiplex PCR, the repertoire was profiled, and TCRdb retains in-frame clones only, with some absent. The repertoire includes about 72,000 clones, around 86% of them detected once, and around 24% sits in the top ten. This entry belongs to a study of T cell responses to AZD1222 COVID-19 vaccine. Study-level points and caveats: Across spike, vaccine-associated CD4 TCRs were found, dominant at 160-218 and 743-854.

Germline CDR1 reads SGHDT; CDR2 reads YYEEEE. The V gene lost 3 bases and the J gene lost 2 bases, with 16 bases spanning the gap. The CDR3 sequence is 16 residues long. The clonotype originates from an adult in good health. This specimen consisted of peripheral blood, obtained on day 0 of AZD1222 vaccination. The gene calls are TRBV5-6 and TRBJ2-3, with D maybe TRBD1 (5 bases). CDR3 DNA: TGTGCCAGCAGCTCGTCACGTTGGGGCCCCACAGATACGCAGTATTTT. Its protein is CASSSSRWGPTDTQYF.